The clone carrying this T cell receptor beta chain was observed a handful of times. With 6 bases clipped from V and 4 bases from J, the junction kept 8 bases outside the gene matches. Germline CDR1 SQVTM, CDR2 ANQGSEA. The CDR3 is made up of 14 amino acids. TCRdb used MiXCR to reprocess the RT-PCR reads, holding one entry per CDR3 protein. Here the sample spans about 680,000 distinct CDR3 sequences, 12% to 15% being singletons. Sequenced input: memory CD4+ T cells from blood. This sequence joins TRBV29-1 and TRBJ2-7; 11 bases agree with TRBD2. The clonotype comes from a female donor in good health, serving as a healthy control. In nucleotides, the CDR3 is TGCAGCGTCTTACTAGCGGGAGAAGGATACGAGCAGTACTTC. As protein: CSVLLAGEGYEQYF.